This entry describes one T cell receptor beta chain. Antigen specificity is unknown. This may be a read error, as it is one base from a much larger clone. The record originates from a study of T cells in Graves' hyperthyroidism and ophthalmopathy. The study, taken as a whole, reports: Also found in blood were most expanded thyroid clonotypes above 0.001.

This CDR3 has 12 amino acids. The V gene lost 7 bases and the J gene lost 7 bases, with 13 bases spanning the gap. Germline V gene lookup returns CDR1 MDHEN and CDR2 SYDVKM. Template material for amplifying TCR beta CDR3 regions consisted of RNA transcripts. HTBI primers were the set used in a first-round RT-PCR of the TCR CDR3. One entry per CDR3 protein results from TCRdb running MiXCR on the multiplex PCR reads. The sample includes around 340,000 distinct CDR3 sequences, about a sixth seen only once; the top ten take about 16%. Patients showing uncontrolled infection, other autoimmune disease, pregnancy or lactation were ineligible. Together with thyroid ultrasound, orbital computed tomography, serum thyroxine and TRAb, clinical symptoms were used for diagnoses. Using around 10 ml of fresh peripheral blood, PBMCs were prepared.

The rearrangement joins TRBV28 to TRBJ1-1; D unclear. This receptor was identified in a woman aged 40 to 49 with Graves' ophthalmopathy. The material sequenced was blood. As DNA, the CDR3 is TGTGCCAGCAAGATTAGGACCATTGAAGCTTTCTTT. It translates to CASKIRTIEAFF.